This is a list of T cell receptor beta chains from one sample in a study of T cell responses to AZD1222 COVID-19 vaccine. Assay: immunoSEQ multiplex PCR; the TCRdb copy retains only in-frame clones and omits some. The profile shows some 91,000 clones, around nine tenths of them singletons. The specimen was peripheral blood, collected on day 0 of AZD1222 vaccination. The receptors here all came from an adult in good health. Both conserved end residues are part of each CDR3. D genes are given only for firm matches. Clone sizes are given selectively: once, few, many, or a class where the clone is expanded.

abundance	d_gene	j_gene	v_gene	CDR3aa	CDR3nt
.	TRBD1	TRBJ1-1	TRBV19	CASSIAKGANTEAFF	TGTGCCAGTAGTATTGCCAAGGGGGCAAATACTGAAGCTTTCTTT
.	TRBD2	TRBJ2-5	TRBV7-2	CASSFPGTSLQETQYF	TGTGCCAGCAGCTTCCCCGGGACTAGCTTACAAGAGACCCAGTACTTC
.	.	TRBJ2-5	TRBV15	CATSTQPGTQYF	TGTGCCACCAGCACCCAACCCGGTACCCAGTACTTC
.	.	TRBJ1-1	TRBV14	CASSQISGGWTEAFF	TGTGCCAGCAGCCAGATTAGCGGGGGTTGGACTGAAGCTTTCTTT
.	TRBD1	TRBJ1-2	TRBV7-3	CASSPAPGQGAYGYTF	TGTGCCAGCAGCCCCGCCCCGGGACAGGGGGCCTATGGCTACACCTTC
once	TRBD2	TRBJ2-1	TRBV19	CASSLPGTSAEQFF	TGTGCCAGTAGTTTACCCGGGACTAGCGCGGAGCAGTTCTTC
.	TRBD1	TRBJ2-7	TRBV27	CASGRTGAYEQYF	TGTGCCAGCGGCAGGACAGGGGCCTACGAGCAGTACTTC
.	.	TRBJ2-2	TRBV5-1	CASKGSLLYTGELFF	TGCGCCAGCAAAGGGAGCCTCCTGTACACCGGGGAGCTGTTTTTT
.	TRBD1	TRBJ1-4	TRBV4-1	CASSQTGTANEKLFF	TGCGCCAGCAGCCAAACCGGGACAGCAAATGAAAAACTGTTTTTT
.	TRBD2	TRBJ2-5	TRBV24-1	CATQLAGGHETQYF	TGTGCCACCCAACTAGCGGGAGGCCATGAGACCCAGTACTTC
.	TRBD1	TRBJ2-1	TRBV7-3	CASSLGDRDNEQFF	TGTGCCAGCAGCTTAGGGGACAGAGACAATGAGCAGTTCTTC
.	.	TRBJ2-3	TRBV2	CASSGGGASFWQYF	TGTGCCAGCAGTGGGGGCGGGGCCTCTTTCTGGCAGTATTTT
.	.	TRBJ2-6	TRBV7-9	CASSSTGEGGANVLTF	TGTGCCAGCAGCTCGACGGGGGAAGGTGGGGCCAACGTCCTGACTTTC
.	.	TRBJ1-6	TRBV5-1	CASSLDSNSPLHF	TGCGCCAGCAGTCTGGACAGTAACTCACCCCTCCACTTT
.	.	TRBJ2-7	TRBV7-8	CASSRTAGYEQYF	TGTGCCAGCAGCCGTACAGCCGGCTACGAGCAGTACTTC
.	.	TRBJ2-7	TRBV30	CAWRTLGGREQYF	TGTGCCTGGAGGACCCTGGGGGGACGGGAGCAGTACTTC
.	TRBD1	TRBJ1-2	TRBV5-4	CASSPETGDYGYTF	TGTGCCAGCAGCCCCGAGACAGGGGACTATGGCTACACCTTC
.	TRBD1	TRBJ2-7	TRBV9	CASSAGTGVYEQYF	TGTGCCAGCAGCGCTGGGACAGGGGTCTACGAGCAGTACTTC
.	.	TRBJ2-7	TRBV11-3	CASSFPLGDDHYEQYF	TGTGCCAGCAGCTTCCCCTTGGGGGACGACCACTACGAGCAGTACTTC
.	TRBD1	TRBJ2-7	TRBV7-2	CASSLAAGTERSYEQYF	TGTGCCAGCAGCTTAGCGGCCGGGACAGAGCGCTCCTACGAGCAGTACTTC
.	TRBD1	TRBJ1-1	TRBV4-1	CASSQGQVNAFF	TGCGCCAGCAGCCAGGGACAGGTGAATGCTTTCTTT
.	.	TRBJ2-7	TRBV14	CASSQVRDYEQYF	TGTGCCAGCAGCCAAGTGAGAGACTACGAGCAGTACTTC
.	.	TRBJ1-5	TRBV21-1	CASSNTATGNQPQHF	TGTGCCAGCAGCAATACAGCAACAGGCAATCAGCCCCAGCATTTT
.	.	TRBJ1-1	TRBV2	CASSPSRMWRGPQSELFF	TGTGCCAGCAGCCCATCCAGAATGTGGCGGGGACCCCAATCGGAACTTTTCTTT
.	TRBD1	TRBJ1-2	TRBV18	CASSLQGGAGNGYTF	TGTGCCAGCTCACTCCAGGGGGGAGCGGGAAACGGCTACACCTTC
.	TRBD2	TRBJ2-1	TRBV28	CASSSASGGIYNEQFF	TGTGCCAGCAGTTCCGCTAGCGGGGGTATCTACAATGAGCAGTTCTTC
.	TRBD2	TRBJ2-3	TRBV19	CASTPGGGLAETSRTDTQYF	TGTGCCAGTACTCCCGGGGGGGGACTAGCGGAAACCTCTCGCACAGATACGCAGTATTTT
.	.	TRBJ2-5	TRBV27	CASSSPGGHFFAETQYF	TGTGCCAGCAGTTCCCCCGGGGGACACTTCTTCGCAGAGACCCAGTACTTC
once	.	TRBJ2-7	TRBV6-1	CASSEGTDSFGLGEQYF	TGTGCCAGCAGTGAAGGGACAGACTCCTTTGGTCTGGGTGAGCAGTACTTC
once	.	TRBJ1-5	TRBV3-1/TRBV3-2	CASSLDFGYSNQPQHF	TGTGCCAGCAGCCTAGATTTTGGTTATAGCAATCAGCCCCAGCATTTT
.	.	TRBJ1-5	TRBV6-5	CASRDVSSNQPQHF	TGTGCCAGCAGGGACGTGAGTAGCAATCAGCCCCAGCATTTT
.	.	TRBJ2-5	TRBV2	CASSPSRGYQETQYF	TGTGCCAGCAGTCCTTCGAGGGGATACCAAGAGACCCAGTACTTC
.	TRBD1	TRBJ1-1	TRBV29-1	CSVRTGEGTEAFF	TGCAGCGTTAGGACAGGGGAGGGCACTGAAGCTTTCTTT
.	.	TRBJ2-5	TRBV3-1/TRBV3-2	CASSPASPETQYF	TGTGCCAGCAGCCCAGCTTCGCCGGAGACCCAGTACTTC
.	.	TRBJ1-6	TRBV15	CATSRVGNSPLHF	TGTGCCACCAGCAGAGTTGGGAATTCACCCCTCCACTTT
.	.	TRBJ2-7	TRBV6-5	CASRPSSHEQYF	TGTGCCAGCAGACCCTCATCCCACGAGCAGTACTTC
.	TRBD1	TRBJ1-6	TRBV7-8	CASSLARGPTRNSPLHF	TGTGCCAGCAGCTTAGCAAGGGGGCCCACACGGAATTCACCCCTCCACTTT
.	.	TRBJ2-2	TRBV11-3	CASSPDSENTGELFF	TGTGCCAGCAGTCCTGACAGTGAAAACACCGGGGAGCTGTTTTTT
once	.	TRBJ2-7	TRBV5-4	CASSSSGWVYEQYF	TGTGCCAGCAGCTCGTCAGGGTGGGTCTACGAGCAGTACTTC
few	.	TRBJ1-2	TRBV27	CASSLSGGSGYTF	TGTGCCAGCAGTTTATCAGGGGGGAGTGGCTACACCTTC
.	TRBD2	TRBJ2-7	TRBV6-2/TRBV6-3	CASSTSGGIYEQYF	TGTGCCAGCAGCACTAGCGGGGGTATATACGAGCAGTACTTC
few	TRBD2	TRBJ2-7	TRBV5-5	CASQDGPLAGPISYEQYF	TGTGCCAGCCAGGACGGTCCCCTAGCGGGACCTATATCCTACGAGCAGTACTTC
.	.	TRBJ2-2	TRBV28	CASMVHTGELFF	TGTGCCAGCATGGTCCACACCGGGGAGCTGTTTTTT
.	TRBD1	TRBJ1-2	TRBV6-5	CASSNNDRADGYTF	TGTGCCAGCAGTAATAATGACAGGGCGGATGGCTACACCTTC
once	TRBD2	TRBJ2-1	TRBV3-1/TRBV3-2	CASSHFLTSGGYNEQFF	TGTGCCAGCAGCCATTTTCTGACTAGCGGGGGGTACAATGAGCAGTTCTTC
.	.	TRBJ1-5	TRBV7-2	CASSLGPSNQPQHF	TGTGCCAGCAGCTTGGGGCCGAGCAATCAGCCCCAGCATTTT
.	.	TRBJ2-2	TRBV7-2	CASSWVGQNTGELFF	TGTGCCAGCAGCTGGGTTGGACAGAACACCGGGGAGCTGTTTTTT
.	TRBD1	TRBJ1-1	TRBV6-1	CASSEAGQGGAFF	TGTGCCAGCAGTGAAGCTGGGCAGGGGGGAGCTTTCTTT
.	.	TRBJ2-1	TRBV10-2	CASRGGQSLNEQFF	TGCGCCAGCAGGGGAGGACAGAGCCTCAATGAGCAGTTCTTC
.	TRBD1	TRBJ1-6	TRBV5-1	CASSLAQGNSPLHF	TGCGCCAGCAGCTTGGCACAGGGGAATTCACCCCTCCACTTT
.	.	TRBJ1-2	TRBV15	CATSRDFSAATYGYTF	TGTGCCACCAGCAGAGATTTTTCAGCGGCAACCTATGGCTACACCTTC
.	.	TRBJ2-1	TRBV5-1	CASKGGFREINEQFF	TGCGCCAGCAAGGGGGGGTTTAGGGAGATAAATGAGCAGTTCTTC
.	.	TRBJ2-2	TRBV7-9	CASRGGVSPLNTGELFF	TGTGCCAGCAGAGGCGGCGTGTCCCCTTTGAACACCGGGGAGCTGTTTTTT
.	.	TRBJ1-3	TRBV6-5	CASSYATGQPGNTIYF	TGTGCCAGCAGTTACGCAACAGGGCAACCTGGAAACACCATATATTTT
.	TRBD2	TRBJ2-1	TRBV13	CASSLESSGRGSSYNEQFF	TGTGCCAGCAGCTTAGAGTCTAGCGGGAGGGGAAGCTCCTACAATGAGCAGTTCTTC
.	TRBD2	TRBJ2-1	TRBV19	CASSMALAGAEQFF	TGTGCCAGTAGTATGGCGCTAGCGGGAGCCGAGCAGTTCTTC
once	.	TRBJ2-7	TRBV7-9	CASSFYLGVVTETYEQYF	TGTGCCAGCAGCTTCTATCTCGGAGTCGTGACAGAGACCTACGAGCAGTACTTC
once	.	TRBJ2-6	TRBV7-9	CASSLLTGSGANVLTF	TGTGCCAGCAGCCTACTCACAGGGTCTGGGGCCAACGTCCTGACTTTC
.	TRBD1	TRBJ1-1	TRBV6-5	CASSPRQGTGTEAFF	TGTGCCAGCAGTCCAAGACAGGGTACAGGGACTGAAGCTTTCTTT